These 26 T cell receptor beta chains came from one sample sequenced in a study of blood T cell repertoires in COVID-19. The data were produced by immunoSEQ multiplex PCR, yet TCRdb's version contains in-frame clones alone and is incomplete. The sample lists approximately 12,000 clones, roughly 70% seen once, with 6% in the top ten. The sequencing sample was made of peripheral blood. The receptors come from a man between 60 and 75 years old with COVID-19, enrolled during active disease.

This chain uses TRBV7-2 with TRBJ1-6, with unresolved D. The germline CDR1 and CDR2 sequences are SGHTA and FQGNSA. The length of the CDR3 is 14 residues. V dropped 4 bases and J dropped 6 bases, with 10 bases sitting between them. CDR3 in DNA: TGTGCCAGCAGCTCACCCGGCGGTAATTCACCCCTCCACTTT. Translating gives CASSSPGGNSPLHF.

The rearrangement links TRBV7-9 to TRBJ2-3, with a possible D match to TRBD1 (6 bases). V was pared by 5 bases and J by 4 bases, with 16 bases between. The CDR3 loop spans 15 amino acids. Per the germline V gene, CDR1 is SEHNR and CDR2 is FQNEAQ (reference sequence). The CDR3, as DNA: TGTGCCAGCAGCACTGGGGGCATGGAGGCAGATACGCAGTATTTT. Amino acids: CASSTGGMEADTQYF.

The chain joins TRBV2 to TRBJ1-4; tentative D call: TRBD1 (6 bases). The CDR3 totals 17 residues. The V end was cut by 8 bases, the J end by 5 bases, with 24 bases between. Looked up from germline, CDR1 is SNHLY and CDR2 is FYNNEI. The CDR3 sequence: CASLKRGGDWINEKLFF. DNA of the CDR3: TGTGCCAGCCTTAAAAGAGGGGGGGATTGGATCAATGAAAAACTGTTTTTT.

V gene TRBV24-1 combines with J gene TRBJ2-2, with D hard to call. Trimming removed 1 base from V and 4 bases from J, with 6 bases in between. Germline V CDR1 and CDR2: KGHDR, SFDVKD. The CDR3 is 14 residues long. The CDR3 region has the DNA TGTGCCACCAGTGATTTCCGACTCACCGGGGAGCTGTTTTTT. Its translation: CATSDFRLTGELFF.

This chain connects TRBV24-1 to TRBJ2-3, with TRBD1 matching 7 bases. The CDR3 extends over 16 amino acids. V shed 3 bases, J shed 0 bases, and the junction held 5 bases outside the gene matches. Germline-derived CDR1 and CDR2 are KGHDR and SFDVKD. The DNA for the CDR3 is TGTGCCACCAGTGATCCCCGGGACAGTAGCACAGATACGCAGTATTTT. Its translation: CATSDPRDSSTDTQYF.

The V and J genes are TRBV5-6 and TRBJ2-7, with 11 nucleotides matching TRBD2. CDR3 length: 16 residues. Germline CDR1 and CDR2: SGHDT and YYEEEE. V dropped 4 bases and J dropped 4; count of bases not matched to a gene: 10. CDR3 protein: CASSARLAGRLYEQYV. The CDR3 DNA reads TGTGCCAGCAGCGCTCGACTAGCGGGAAGGTTGTACGAGCAGTACGTC.

The rearrangement links TRBV7-8 to TRBJ1-1, with 8 bases lining up with TRBD1. This CDR3 contains 14 residues. The V segment lost 10 bases and the J segment 4 bases; nucleotides outside the gene matches: 11. The V gene's germline CDR1 is SGHVS and CDR2 FQNEAQ. CDR3 sequence: CATSGGRRFTEAFF. CDR3 coding DNA: TGTGCCACCTCAGGGGGCCGGCGTTTCACTGAAGCTTTCTTT. Using reference TRBV7-8 and TRBJ1-1 for the parts outside the CDR3, the full variable domain is GAGVSQSPRYKVAKRGQDVALRCDPISGHVSLFWYQQALGQGPEFLTYFQNEAQLDKSGLPSDRFFAERPEGSVSTLKIQRTQQEDSAVYLCATSGGRRFTEAFFGQGTRLTVV.

The chain is built from TRBV11-3 and TRBJ2-3; 9 nucleotides line up with TRBD2. Germline-derived CDR1 and CDR2 are SGHNT and YENEEA. V lost 1 base, J lost 2 bases, and 4 bases stayed unmatched. There are 16 residues in the CDR3. The CDR3 region has the DNA TGTGCCAGCAGCTTAGGGCTAGCGGGACTCACAGATACGCAGTATTTT. Amino acid sequence: CASSLGLAGLTDTQYF. The variable domain in full, completed from reference TRBV11-3 and TRBJ2-3, reads EAGVVQSPRYKIIEKKQPVAFWCNPISGHNTLYWYLQNLGQGPELLIRYENEEAVDDSQLPKDRFSAERLKGVDSTLKIQPAELGDSAVYLCASSLGLAGLTDTQYFGPGTRLTVL.

The chain is built from TRBV6-1 and TRBJ1-2; weak D call: TRBD1 (5 bases). Trimming took 2 bases from V and 8 from J, leaving 12 bases between them. CDR1 and CDR2 from the germline V gene are MNHNS and SASEGT. The CDR3 sequence is 13 residues long. The CDR3 coding sequence is TGTGCCAGCAGTGAACGGGGGGGAGAAGGCTACACCTTC. Its protein product is CASSERGGEGYTF.

In its sample, this clone was seen once. This chain connects TRBV11-2 to TRBJ2-1, with TRBD2 matching over 7 bases. Germline V gene data show CDR1 as SGHAT and CDR2 as FQNNGV. Germline trimming cut 2 bases from V and 8 bases from J; bases unmatched to any gene: 6. The length of the CDR3 is 14 residues. The chain's CDR3 is CASSLSRGWDEQFF. CDR3 DNA sequence: TGTGCCAGCAGCTTATCGCGGGGGTGGGATGAGCAGTTCTTC. The variable domain in full, with the rest retrieved from reference TRBV11-2 and TRBJ2-1, is EAGVAQSPRYKIIEKRQSVAFWCNPISGHATLYWYQQILGQGPKLLIQFQNNGVVDDSQLPKDRFSAERLKGVDSTLKIQPAKLEDSAVYLCASSLSRGWDEQFFGPGTRLTVL.

The chain combines TRBV3-1 (or the pseudogene TRBV3-2) with TRBJ2-3; the match to TRBD2 covers 8 bases. Losses at the gene ends were 7 bases for V and 5 bases for J; bases not matched to a gene: 17. CDR1 LGHDT and CDR2 YNNKEL come from the germline V gene (reference sequence). This CDR3 is 17 amino acids long. The CDR3 spells CASTRKERGGRQDTQYF. The CDR3 bases are TGTGCCAGCACCCGTAAGGAACGGGGGGGCCGACAAGATACGCAGTATTTT.

V gene TRBV19 combines with J gene TRBJ1-6; TRBD1 aligns across 10 bases. The J segment lost 12 bases and the V segment lost 4 bases, leaving 6 bases of the junction unmatched. Germline CDR1 and CDR2: LNHDA and SQIVND (reference sequence). The CDR3 contains 14 residues. DNA of the CDR3: TGTGCCAGTAGTACGGACAGGGGGTATGGACCCCTCCACTTT. Translation gives CASSTDRGYGPLHF. The variable domain in full, completed from reference TRBV19 and TRBJ1-6, reads DGGITQSPKYLFRKEGQNVTLSCEQNLNHDAMYWYRQDPGQGLRLIYYSQIVNDFQKGDIAEGYSVSREKKESFPLTVTSAQKNPTAFYLCASSTDRGYGPLHFGNGTRLTVT.

The chain links TRBV28 to TRBJ1-5, with 7 bases lining up with TRBD1. The length of the CDR3 is 14 residues. Trimming cost V 7 bases and J 6 bases; bases outside gene matches: 9. CDR1 is MDHEN and CDR2 is SYDVKM in the germline V gene. CDR3 loop: CASTLQGVGQPQHF. DNA of the CDR3: TGTGCCAGCACCTTGCAGGGGGTAGGTCAGCCCCAGCATTTT. The variable domain in full, with the rest retrieved from reference TRBV28 and TRBJ1-5, is DVKVTQSSRYLVKRTGEKVFLECVQDMDHENMFWYRQDPGLGLRLIYFSYDVKMKEKGDIPEGYSVSREKKERFSLILESASTNQTSMYLCASTLQGVGQPQHFGDGTRLSIL.

The V gene is TRBV6-2 or TRBV6-3, the J gene TRBJ2-1, with 9 bases identical to TRBD1. J lost 4 bases, V lost 2 bases, and 3 bases had no gene match. Germline CDR1 MNHEY, CDR2 SVGEGT. This CDR3 is built from 15 residues. CDR3 in DNA: TGTGCCAGCAGTTACCGGACAGGGGATTACAATGAGCAGTTCTTC. This codes for CASSYRTGDYNEQFF.

The chain couples TRBV2 to TRBJ1-2, with D possibly TRBD1 on 5 matching bases. Trimming stripped 1 base from V and 4 bases from J, with 13 bases between. The CDR3 is made up of 15 amino acids. Germline values: CDR1 SNHLY, CDR2 FYNNEI. The CDR3 sequence is CASSEVDRLGYGYTF. CDR3 nucleotides: TGTGCCAGCAGTGAAGTTGACAGATTGGGCTATGGCTACACCTTC.

The chain uses TRBV5-1 and TRBJ2-5, with 8 positions matching TRBD1. V lost 8 bases, J lost 1 base, and 7 bases stayed unmatched. The CDR3 consists of 14 residues. Germline assignment: CDR1 SGHRS and CDR2 YFSETQ. CDR3 in DNA: TGCGCCAGTATGACAGGGGAAGGCCAAGAGACCCAGTACTTC. Amino acids: CASMTGEGQETQYF. Full variable domain (missing parts from reference TRBV5-1 and TRBJ2-5): KAGVTQTPRYLIKTRGQQVTLSCSPISGHRSVSWYQQTPGQGLQFLFEYFSETQRNKGNFPGRFSGRQFSNSRSEMNVSTLELGDSALYLCASMTGEGQETQYFGPGTRLLVL.

The chain carries TRBV5-1 and TRBJ2-7; maybe TRBD2 (6 bases). This CDR3 is built from 14 residues. V lost 0 bases and J lost 1, with 8 bases in between. Germline CDR1 is SGHRS and CDR2 is YFSETQ. CDR3: CASSLVGGSYEQYF. CDR3 sequence (DNA): TGCGCCAGCAGCTTGGTCGGGGGTTCCTACGAGCAGTACTTC.

The chain has TRBV5-4 and TRBJ1-1, with 11 bases matching TRBD1. The CDR3 is 15 residues long. V trimming: 0 bases; J trimming: 11 bases; junction bases outside the gene matches: 9. Germline assignment: CDR1 SGHNT and CDR2 YYREEE (reference sequence). The CDR3 bases are TGTGCCAGCAGCTTGGGGACAGGGGGCGAAGGGGGCGCTTTCTTT. The encoded protein is CASSLGTGGEGGAFF.

The genes are TRBV14 and TRBJ1-1; D gene unclear. Between the trimmed V and J ends, which lost 1 base and 6 bases, there was a span of 12 bases. This CDR3 is 14 amino acids long. CDR1 SGHDN and CDR2 FVKESK come from the germline V gene. CDR3 DNA sequence: TGTGCCAGCAGCCAAGCAGGCGCTCTATCTGAAGCTTTCTTT. Translated, it gives CASSQAGALSEAFF.

This clone counts as medium-sized. This chain joins TRBV19 and TRBJ2-7; 11 positions agree with TRBD2. CDR1 is LNHDA, CDR2 SQIVND, per germline (reference sequence). The V and J ends lost 5 bases and 6 bases, in that order; junction bases with no gene match: 9. CDR3 length: 15 residues. CDR3 sequence: CASSSSFGTSGEQYF. The CDR3 bases are TGTGCCAGTAGTTCTTCATTTGGGACTAGCGGCGAGCAGTACTTC.

The V and J genes are TRBV11-2 and TRBJ2-5, with 9 positions matching TRBD2. CDR1 is SGHAT, CDR2 FQNNGV, per germline. The CDR3 loop spans 15 amino acids. With V trimmed by 5 bases and J by 5 bases, 9 bases remained unmatched. The CDR3 sequence: CASSVGTSSLETQYF. Written as DNA, the CDR3 is TGTGCCAGCAGCGTCGGGACTAGCTCCTTGGAGACCCAGTACTTC.

The chain couples TRBV7-2 to TRBJ2-3; the match to TRBD2 covers 8 bases. The germline V gene encodes CDR1 SGHTA and CDR2 FQGNSA. After removal of 2 bases from V and 1 base from J, the junction contained 2 bases not matched to a gene. CDR3 length: 15 residues. CDR3: CASSLMRGGTDTQYF. CDR3 DNA: TGTGCCAGCAGCTTAATGCGGGGGGGCACAGATACGCAGTATTTT.

This sequence joins TRBV24-1 and TRBJ2-2; D not certain. The CDR3 length is 15 residues. Germline-derived CDR1 and CDR2 are KGHDR and SFDVKD. The germline V and J ends were trimmed by 0 bases and 4 bases, with 8 bases remaining between them. The CDR3 sequence: CATSDLFRGTGELFF. CDR3 sequence (DNA): TGTGCCACCAGTGATTTGTTCAGAGGCACCGGGGAGCTGTTTTTT.

This chain links TRBV19 with TRBJ1-1; 7 nucleotides align to TRBD1. V was pared by 5 bases and J by 0 bases, with 6 bases of the junction left unmatched. CDR1 and CDR2 (germline): LNHDA, SQIVND (reference sequence). CDR3 size: 15 residues. The CDR3 DNA is TGTGCCAGTAGTCCCTTCAGGGGGTTGAACACTGAAGCTTTCTTT. Protein: CASSPFRGLNTEAFF.

The V call is TRBV3-1 (or the pseudogene TRBV3-2), the J call TRBJ2-5; no reliable D call. V shed 0 bases and J shed 5 bases, with 13 bases lying between them. The CDR3 extends over 15 amino acids. Germline loops: CDR1 LGHDT, CDR2 YNNKEL (reference sequence). CDR3 nucleotides: TGTGCCAGCAGCCAAGAGACCCAGCGTAGGGAGACCCAGTACTTC. Protein product: CASSQETQRRETQYF.

This sequence joins TRBV28 and TRBJ1-1; D is unresolved. The ends were cut back, 6 bases at V and 8 bases at J, with 10 bases in the middle. In germline, CDR1 is MDHEN, CDR2 SYDVKM. The length of the CDR3 is 11 residues. The CDR3 nucleotides read TGTGCCAGCAGCATGACATTCGAAGCTTTCTTT. As protein: CASSMTFEAFF.